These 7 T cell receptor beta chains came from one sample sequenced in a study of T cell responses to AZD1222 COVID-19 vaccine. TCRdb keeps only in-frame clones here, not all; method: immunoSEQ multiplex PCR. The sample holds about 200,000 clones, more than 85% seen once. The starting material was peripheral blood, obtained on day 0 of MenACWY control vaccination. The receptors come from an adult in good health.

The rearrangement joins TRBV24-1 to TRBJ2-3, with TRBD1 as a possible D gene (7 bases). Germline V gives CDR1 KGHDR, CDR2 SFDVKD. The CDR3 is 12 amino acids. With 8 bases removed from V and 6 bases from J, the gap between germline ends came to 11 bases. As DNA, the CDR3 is TGTGCCACCAACCCAGGGGGGGATACGCAGTATTTT. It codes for CATNPGGDTQYF.

The CDR3: CSAGVGGQPQHF. The DNA of the CDR3 is TGCAGTGCTGGTGTGGGAGGACAGCCCCAGCATTTT. The chain uses TRBV20-1 and TRBJ1-5; no clear D. Germline CDR1 DFQATT, CDR2 SNEGSKA (reference sequence). The CDR3 is 12 amino acids. The ends were cut back, 5 bases at V and 7 bases at J, with 12 bases in the middle.

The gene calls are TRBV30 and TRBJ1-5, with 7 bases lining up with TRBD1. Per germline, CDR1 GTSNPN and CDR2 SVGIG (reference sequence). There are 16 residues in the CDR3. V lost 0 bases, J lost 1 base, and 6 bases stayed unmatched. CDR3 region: CAWSVRARGSNQPQHF. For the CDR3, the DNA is TGTGCCTGGAGTGTACGGGCCAGGGGGAGCAATCAGCCCCAGCATTTT.

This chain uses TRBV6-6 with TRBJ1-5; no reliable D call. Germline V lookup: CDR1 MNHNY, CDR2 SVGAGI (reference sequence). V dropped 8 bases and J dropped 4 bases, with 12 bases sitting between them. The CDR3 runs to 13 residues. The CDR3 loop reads CASRRVRNQPQHF. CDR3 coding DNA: TGTGCCAGCCGGCGGGTAAGAAATCAGCCCCAGCATTTT.

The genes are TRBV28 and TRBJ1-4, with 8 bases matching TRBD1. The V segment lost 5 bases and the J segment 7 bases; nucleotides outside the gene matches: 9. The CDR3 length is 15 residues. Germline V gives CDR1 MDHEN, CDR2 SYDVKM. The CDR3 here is CASSPRDRPVEKLFF. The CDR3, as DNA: TGTGCCAGCAGTCCCCGGGACAGGCCAGTTGAAAAACTGTTTTTT.

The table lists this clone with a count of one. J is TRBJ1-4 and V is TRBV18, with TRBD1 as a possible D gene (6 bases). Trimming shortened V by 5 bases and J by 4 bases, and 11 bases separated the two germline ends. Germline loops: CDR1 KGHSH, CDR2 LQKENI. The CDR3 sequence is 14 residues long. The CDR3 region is CASSRGRGNEKLFF. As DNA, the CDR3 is TGTGCCAGCTCAAGAGGCAGGGGTAATGAAAAACTGTTTTTT.

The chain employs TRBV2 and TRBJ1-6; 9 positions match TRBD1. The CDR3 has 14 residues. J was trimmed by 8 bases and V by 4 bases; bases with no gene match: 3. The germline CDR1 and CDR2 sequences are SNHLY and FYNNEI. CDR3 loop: CASSGRTGDSPLHF. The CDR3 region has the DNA TGTGCCAGCAGTGGTCGGACAGGGGATTCACCCCTCCACTTT.